These 22 T cell receptor beta chains came from one sample sequenced in a study of T cells expressing NK-cell markers (dated by TCRdb to the early 2020s). Libraries were prepared through 5' RACE. Sequencer: Illumina HiSeq 2000. TCRdb reprocessed the public reads and reports one entry per CDR3 protein sequence, without DNA. This specimen's table enumerates about 460,000 distinct CDR3 sequences. The ten biggest clones cover around 1.4% of the sample. The source material was blood T cells: a sorted CD56 or NKG2C T cell subset, CD4+ or CD8+ T cells, or bulk PBMC T cells (not recorded which). The source of these receptors is a woman in her forties or fifties in good health. Donor details come from another sample of the same person, matched by shared clones.

The rearrangement uses TRBV12-3 or TRBV12-4 and TRBJ2-5. CDR3 length: 12 residues. This chain's CDR3 is CASSFRLETQYF.

This chain connects TRBV20-1 to TRBJ2-7. Germline V CDR1 and CDR2: DFQATT, SNEGSKA (reference sequence). This CDR3 contains 13 residues. CDR3: CSAGRGSSHEQYF.

The chain has TRBV12-3 or TRBV12-4 and TRBJ2-7. This CDR3 spans 14 amino acids. CDR3 sequence reads: CASSFGFNSYEQYF.

The CDR3 region is CATQRGGQETQYF. The chain uses TRBV25-1 and TRBJ2-5; TCRdb picks TRBD2, but there is no DNA to check that call. Germline V gives CDR1 MGHDK, CDR2 SYGVNS. This CDR3 region has 13 residues.

V is TRBV4-1 and J is TRBJ1-1. The CDR3 extends over 15 amino acids. The germline gives CDR1 MGHRA, CDR2 YSYEKL. CDR3 amino acids: CASSQESGSFAEAFF.

This chain connects TRBV9 to TRBJ2-7. Germline lookup yields CDR1 SGDLS and CDR2 YYNGEE. The CDR3 extends over 13 amino acids. CDR3 region: CASSPPDVYEQYF.

V gene TRBV20-1 combines with J gene TRBJ2-1; as DNA is missing, the TRBD1 call by TCRdb cannot be tested. Germline V lookup: CDR1 DFQATT, CDR2 SNEGSKA (reference sequence). The CDR3 is 15 residues long. The CDR3: CSARGGAGFGNEQFF.

V gene TRBV11-3 combines with J gene TRBJ2-1; TCRdb names TRBD1, which stays unverified in the absence of DNA. The germline CDR1 and CDR2 sequences are SGHNT and YENEEA. This CDR3 region has 15 residues. The CDR3 loop is CASSSPWSSYNEQFF. Full variable domain (missing parts from reference TRBV11-3 and TRBJ2-1): EAGVVQSPRYKIIEKKQPVAFWCNPISGHNTLYWYLQNLGQGPELLIRYENEEAVDDSQLPKDRFSAERLKGVDSTLKIQPAELGDSAVYLCASSSPWSSYNEQFFGPGTRLTVL.

This chain joins TRBV5-6 and TRBJ1-6. The CDR3 has 15 residues. Germline V gene sequence: CDR1 SGHDT, CDR2 YYEEEE. This chain's CDR3 is CASSLGGPRNSPLHF. Based on the CDR3 plus reference TRBV5-6 and TRBJ1-6, the full variable domain is DAGVTQSPTHLIKTRGQQVTLRCSPKSGHDTVSWYQQALGQGPQFIFQYYEEEERQRGNFPDRFSGHQFPNYSSELNVNALLLGDSALYLCASSLGGPRNSPLHFGNGTRLTVT.

The J gene is TRBJ1-1, the V gene TRBV12-3 or TRBV12-4; TCRdb selects TRBD1, and the lack of DNA leaves this call unchecked. The CDR3 totals 12 residues. The CDR3: CASSLPGAEAFF.

V gene TRBV25-1 combines with J gene TRBJ2-3; the TCRdb D gene call, TRBD2, has no DNA to confirm it. CDR3 length: 11 amino acids. In germline, CDR1 is MGHDK, CDR2 SYGVNS. The CDR3: CAGPKADTQYF. Variable domain in full (rest from reference TRBV25-1 and TRBJ2-3): EADIYQTPRYLVIGTGKKITLECSQTMGHDKMYWYQQDPGMELHLIHYSYGVNSTEKGDLSSESTVSRIRTEHFPLTLESARPSHTSQYLCAGPKADTQYFGPGTRLTVL.

The rearrangement joins TRBV12-3 or TRBV12-4 to TRBJ1-2; TCRdb indicates TRBD1, and absent DNA this call remains unverified. The CDR3 is 14 amino acids. This chain's CDR3 is CASSLPTGGSGYTF.

The V and J genes are TRBV5-8 and TRBJ1-2; TCRdb selects TRBD1, and the lack of DNA leaves this call unchecked. Germline V gives CDR1 SGHTS, CDR2 YDEGEE. This CDR3 region has 15 residues. The CDR3 reads CASSWEGASNYGYTF.

The chain combines TRBV14 with TRBJ2-3; with no DNA, the TCRdb D assignment of TRBD1 cannot be verified. Germline CDR1 is SGHDN and CDR2 is FVKESK. The CDR3 contains 16 residues. CDR3 residues: CASSQRTGGSTDTQYF.

CDR3 loop: CSVAVTARREKLFF. The chain has TRBV29-1 and TRBJ1-4; the TCRdb call, TRBD1, lacks DNA for checking. Germline loops: CDR1 SQVTM, CDR2 ANQGSEA. The CDR3 totals 14 residues.

The chain recombines TRBV27 with TRBJ1-1. The CDR3 has 14 amino acids. CDR1 and CDR2 (germline): MNHEY, SMNVEV (reference sequence). CDR3 sequence reads: CASSSRGVGTEAFF.

The V gene is TRBV7-2, the J gene TRBJ2-2; as DNA is missing, the TRBD1 call by TCRdb cannot be tested. The CDR3 sequence is 15 residues long. From germline, CDR1 is SGHTA and CDR2 FQGNSA. The CDR3 spells CASSVSFQGTGELFF.

This chain uses TRBV7-2 with TRBJ2-3; absent DNA, TCRdb's TRBD2 call cannot be checked. Germline V gene sequence: CDR1 SGHTA, CDR2 FQGNSA. The CDR3 is 13 amino acids. Here the CDR3 reads CASSRDYSDTQYF.

V usage is TRBV10-2 and J usage is TRBJ2-7; TCRdb's assignment of TRBD1 cannot be checked, as there is no DNA. The CDR3 has 14 residues. Germline V lookup: CDR1 WSHSY, CDR2 SAAADI. CDR3: CASRETGMGYEQYF.

This chain connects TRBV19 to TRBJ1-2. Germline-derived CDR1 and CDR2 are LNHDA and SQIVND (reference sequence). The CDR3 has 14 amino acids. CDR3 sequence: CASSIVGSDYGYTF.

V is TRBV25-1 and J is TRBJ2-4; TCRdb gives TRBD1 as the D gene, but with no DNA this cannot be confirmed. This CDR3 has 13 residues. Germline-derived CDR1 and CDR2 are MGHDK and SYGVNS. CDR3 residues: CASSQGASGIQYF. The full variable domain, completed using reference TRBV25-1 and TRBJ2-4, is EADIYQTPRYLVIGTGKKITLECSQTMGHDKMYWYQQDPGMELHLIHYSYGVNSTEKGDLSSESTVSRIRTEHFPLTLESARPSHTSQYLCASSQGASGIQYFGAGTRLSVL.

The V call is TRBV9, the J call TRBJ2-3; the D call of TRBD2 rests on TCRdb alone, since no DNA is present to check it. This CDR3 region has 15 residues. The germline V gene has CDR1 SGDLS and CDR2 YYNGEE. CDR3 in amino acids: CASSAYGTYSDTQYF.